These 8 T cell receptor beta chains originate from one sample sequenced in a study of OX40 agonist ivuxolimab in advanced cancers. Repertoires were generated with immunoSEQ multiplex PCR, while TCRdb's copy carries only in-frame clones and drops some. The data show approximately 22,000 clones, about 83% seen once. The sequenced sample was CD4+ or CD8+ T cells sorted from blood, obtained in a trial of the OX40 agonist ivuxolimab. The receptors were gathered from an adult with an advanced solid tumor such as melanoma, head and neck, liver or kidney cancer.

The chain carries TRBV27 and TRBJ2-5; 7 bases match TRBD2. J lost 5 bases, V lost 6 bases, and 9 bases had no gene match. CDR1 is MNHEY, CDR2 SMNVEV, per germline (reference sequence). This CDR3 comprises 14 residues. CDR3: CASSSLGGAETQYF. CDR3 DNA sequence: TGTGCCAGCAGCAGCCTGGGAGGGGCGGAGACCCAGTACTTC.

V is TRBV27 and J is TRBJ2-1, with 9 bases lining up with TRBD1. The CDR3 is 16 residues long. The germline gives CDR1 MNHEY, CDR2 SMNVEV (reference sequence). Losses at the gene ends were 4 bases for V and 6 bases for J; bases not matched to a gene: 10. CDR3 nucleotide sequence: TGTGCCAGCAGTTCCCTTATCGGGACAGGGAGCAATGAGCAGTTCTTC. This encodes CASSSLIGTGSNEQFF.

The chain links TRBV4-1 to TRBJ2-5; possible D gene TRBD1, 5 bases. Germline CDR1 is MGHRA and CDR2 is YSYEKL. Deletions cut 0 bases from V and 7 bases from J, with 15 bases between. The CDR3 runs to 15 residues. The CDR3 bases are TGCGCCAGCAGCCAAGAAGAGACAGCCGTAGGGACCCAGTACTTC. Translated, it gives CASSQEETAVGTQYF.

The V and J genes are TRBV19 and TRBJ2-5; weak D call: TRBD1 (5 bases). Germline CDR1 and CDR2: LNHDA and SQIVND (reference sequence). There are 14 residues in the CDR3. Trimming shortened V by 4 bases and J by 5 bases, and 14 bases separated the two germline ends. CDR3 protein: CASSKQGEGETQYF. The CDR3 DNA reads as TGTGCCAGTAGTAAACAAGGGGAAGGCGAGACCCAGTACTTC.

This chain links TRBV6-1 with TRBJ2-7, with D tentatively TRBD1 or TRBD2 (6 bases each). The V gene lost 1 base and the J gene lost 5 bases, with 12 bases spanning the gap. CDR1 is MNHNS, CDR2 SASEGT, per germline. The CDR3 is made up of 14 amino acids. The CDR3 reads CASSEEGGTHEQYF. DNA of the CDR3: TGTGCCAGCAGTGAAGAGGGGGGAACCCACGAGCAGTACTTC.

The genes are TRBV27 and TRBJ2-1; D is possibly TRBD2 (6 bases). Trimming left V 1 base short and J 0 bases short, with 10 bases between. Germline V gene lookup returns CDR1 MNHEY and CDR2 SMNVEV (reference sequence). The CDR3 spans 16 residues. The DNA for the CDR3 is TGTGCCAGCAGTTTATGGGGGGAGAGCTCCTACAATGAGCAGTTCTTC. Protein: CASSLWGESSYNEQFF.

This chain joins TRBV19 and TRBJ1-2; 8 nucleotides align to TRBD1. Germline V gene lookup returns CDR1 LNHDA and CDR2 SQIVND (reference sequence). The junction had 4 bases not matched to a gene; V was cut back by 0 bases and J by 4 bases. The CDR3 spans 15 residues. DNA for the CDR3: TGTGCCAGTAGTATAGATCCGGGACAGGCCTATGGCTACACCTTC. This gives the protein CASSIDPGQAYGYTF.

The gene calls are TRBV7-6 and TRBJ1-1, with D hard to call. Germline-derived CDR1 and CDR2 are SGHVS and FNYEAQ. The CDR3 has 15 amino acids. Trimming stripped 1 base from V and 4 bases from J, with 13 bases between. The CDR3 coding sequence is TGTGCCAGCAGCTTAGAGAGAGGGTTTAGCACTGAAGCTTTCTTT. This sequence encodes CASSLERGFSTEAFF. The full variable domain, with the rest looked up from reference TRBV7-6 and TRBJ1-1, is GAGVSQSPRYKVTKRGQDVALRCDPISGHVSLYWYRQALGQGPEFLTYFNYEAQQDKSGLPNDRFSAERPEGSISTLTIQRTEQRDSAMYRCASSLERGFSTEAFFGQGTRLTVV.